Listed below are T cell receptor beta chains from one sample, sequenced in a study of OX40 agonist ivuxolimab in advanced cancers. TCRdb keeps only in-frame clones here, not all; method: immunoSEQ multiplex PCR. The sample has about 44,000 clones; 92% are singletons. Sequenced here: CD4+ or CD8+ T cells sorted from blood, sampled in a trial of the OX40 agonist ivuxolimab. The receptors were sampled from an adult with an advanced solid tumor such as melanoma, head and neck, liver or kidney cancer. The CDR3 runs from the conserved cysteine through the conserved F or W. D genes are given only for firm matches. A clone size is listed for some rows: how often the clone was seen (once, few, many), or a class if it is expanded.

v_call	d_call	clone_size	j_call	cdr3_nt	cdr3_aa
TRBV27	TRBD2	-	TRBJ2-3	TGTGCCAGCCAGGGACTAGCGGGAGTGGGGGGGCAGTATTTT	CASQGLAGVGGQYF
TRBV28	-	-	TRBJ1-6	TGTGCCAGCAGTGGGACGAGTCGGTCACCCCTCCACTTT	CASSGTSRSPLHF
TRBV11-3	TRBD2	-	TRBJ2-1	TGTGCCAGCAGCTCCGGGACTAGCGGTTACAATGAGCAGTTCTTC	CASSSGTSGYNEQFF
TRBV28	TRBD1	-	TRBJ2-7	TGTGCCAGCAGTCCCCGGGACAGGGATACCTACGAGCAGTACTTC	CASSPRDRDTYEQYF
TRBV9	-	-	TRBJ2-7	TGTGCCAGCAGCGTAGACGGAGACTGGACCTACGAGCAGTACTTC	CASSVDGDWTYEQYF
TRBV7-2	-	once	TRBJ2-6	TGTGCCAGCAGCTTAGGGTTTAGTGGGGCCAACGTCCTGACTTTC	CASSLGFSGANVLTF
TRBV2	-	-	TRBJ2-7	TGTGCCAGCAGTGTCCAGGCCGAGCAGTACTTC	CASSVQAEQYF
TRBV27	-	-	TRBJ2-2	TGTGCCAGCAGTTTATACGGGTCGGCCGGGGAGCTGTTTTTT	CASSLYGSAGELFF
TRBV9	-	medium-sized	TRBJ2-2	TGTGCCAGCAGCGTAGAGGGTTTCACCGGGGAGCTGTTTTTT	CASSVEGFTGELFF
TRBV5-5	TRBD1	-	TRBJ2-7	TGTGCCAGCAGCTTGGAGGGGGCCAGTACCTACGAGCAGTACTTC	CASSLEGASTYEQYF
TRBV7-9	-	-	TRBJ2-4	TGTGCCAGCCTAGCGGGGACAGGGGCCAAAAACATTCAGTACTTC	CASLAGTGAKNIQYF
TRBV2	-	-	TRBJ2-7	TGTGCCAGCAGTGAAGAGCGGGTGAGCTCCTACGAGCAGTACTTC	CASSEERVSSYEQYF
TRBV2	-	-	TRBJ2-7	TGTGCCAGCAGTGAAGCCGGCCGATACGAGCAGTACTTC	CASSEAGRYEQYF
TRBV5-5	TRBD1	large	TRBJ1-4	TGTGCCAGCAGCTTCCCGGGACAGGGGTTTGAGAATGAAAAACTGTTTTTT	CASSFPGQGFENEKLFF
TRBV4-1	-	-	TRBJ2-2	TGCGCCAGCAGCCAAGGGCCCGGGGAGCTGTTTTTT	CASSQGPGELFF
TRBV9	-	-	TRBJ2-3	TGTGCCAGCAGCGCGCCAACAGATACGCAGTATTTT	CASSAPTDTQYF
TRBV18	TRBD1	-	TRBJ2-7	TGTGCCAGCTCACTGGGACAGGGCGGAGCCTACGAGCAGTACTTC	CASSLGQGGAYEQYF
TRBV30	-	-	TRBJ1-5	TGTGCCTGGAGTGGTTCGGACGCGGGCAATCAGCCCCAGCATTTT	CAWSGSDAGNQPQHF
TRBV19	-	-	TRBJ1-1	TGTGCCAGTAGTATGTTACCGACGGGGTCAGAAGCTTTCTTT	CASSMLPTGSEAFF
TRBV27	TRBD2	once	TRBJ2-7	TGTGCCAGCGGGAATAGCGGGAGTGTTTACGAGCAGTACTTC	CASGNSGSVYEQYF
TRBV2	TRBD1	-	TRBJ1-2	TGTGCCAGCAGTGAAGGGACAGGCGGAGGGGGCTACACCTTC	CASSEGTGGGGYTF
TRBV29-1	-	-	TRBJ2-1	TGCAGCGTTGATATCCGCGATGAGCAGTTCTTC	CSVDIRDEQFF
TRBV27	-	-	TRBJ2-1	TGTGCCAGCAGTCCTTTGGACCTAGGAAATGAGCAGTTCTTC	CASSPLDLGNEQFF
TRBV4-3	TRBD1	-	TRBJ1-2	TGCGCCAGCAGCCAGAGGGGTGGGGACAGGGGATACACCTTC	CASSQRGGDRGYTF
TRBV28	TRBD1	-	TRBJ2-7	TGTGCCAGCAGTTCCCCTCCCCAGGGGGCAGAAGAGCAGTACTTC	CASSSPPQGAEEQYF
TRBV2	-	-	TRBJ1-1	TGTGCCAGCAGTGATCGTCCCCTCGAAGCTTTCTTT	CASSDRPLEAFF
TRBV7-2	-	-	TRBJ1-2	TGTGCCAGCAGGGGTGAGAGCCAGGGTTTAGATGGCTACACCTTC	CASRGESQGLDGYTF
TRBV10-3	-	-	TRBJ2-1	TGTGCCATCAGTGGGTCCGACAAGGGTCGCAATGAGCAGTTCTTC	CAISGSDKGRNEQFF
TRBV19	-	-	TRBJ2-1	TGTGCCAGTAGTATAGGGGCCAATGAGCAGTTCTTC	CASSIGANEQFF
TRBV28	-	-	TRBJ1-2	TGTGCCAGCAGTTGGCGGAATGGCTACACCTTC	CASSWRNGYTF
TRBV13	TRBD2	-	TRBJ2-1	TGTGCCAGCAGCTTAAGCGGGGTAGGTACGAATGAGCAGTTCTTC	CASSLSGVGTNEQFF
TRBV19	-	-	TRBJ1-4	TGTGCCAGTAGTATCGCAGGGACTAATGAAAAACTGTTTTTT	CASSIAGTNEKLFF
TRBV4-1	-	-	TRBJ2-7	TGCGCCAGCAGCCAAGACCCGGGCGTCGACTACGAGCAGTACTTC	CASSQDPGVDYEQYF
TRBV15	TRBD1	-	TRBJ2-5	TGTGCCACCAGCAGAGTCTTCGGGACAGATAGGGAGACCCAGTACTTC	CATSRVFGTDRETQYF
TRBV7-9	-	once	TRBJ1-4	TGTGCCAGCAGCCCTATAAAAACTAATGAAAAACTGTTTTTT	CASSPIKTNEKLFF
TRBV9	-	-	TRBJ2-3	TGTGCCAGCAGCGTTCGGGGGCTGGGCAGCACAGATACGCAGTATTTT	CASSVRGLGSTDTQYF
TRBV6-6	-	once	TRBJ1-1	TGTGCCAGCAGTTATGGAGGGGGGGTGAACACTGAAGCTTTCTTT	CASSYGGGVNTEAFF
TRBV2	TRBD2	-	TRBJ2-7	TGTGCCAGCAGTTTGGTAGCGGGAGGCTACGAGCAGTACTTC	CASSLVAGGYEQYF
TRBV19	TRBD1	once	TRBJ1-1	TGTGCCAGTAGTTTGCCGACAGGGACCTTGAACACTGAAGCTTTCTTT	CASSLPTGTLNTEAFF
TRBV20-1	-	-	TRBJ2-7	TGCAGTGCTCCGGTTATTGGCGAGCAGTACTTC	CSAPVIGEQYF
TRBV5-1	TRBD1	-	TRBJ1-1	TGCGCCAGCAGCCCCTCCGGGACAGGGCCTCGTGGGATTGAAGCTTTCTTT	CASSPSGTGPRGIEAFF
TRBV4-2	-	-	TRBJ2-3	TGTGCCAGCAGCCAAGAGGAGGGGAGAGCAGATACGCAGTATTTT	CASSQEEGRADTQYF
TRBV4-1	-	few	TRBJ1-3	TGCGCCAGCAGCCAAGACATAAACTCTGGAAACACCATATATTTT	CASSQDINSGNTIYF
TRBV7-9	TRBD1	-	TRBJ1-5	TGTGCCAGCAGCGGGACAGGGCTAACCACGGGGCCCCAGCATTTT	CASSGTGLTTGPQHF
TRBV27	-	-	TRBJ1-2	TGTGCCAGCAGTTTAGCCCCAACAGGGATCAATGGCTACACCTTC	CASSLAPTGINGYTF
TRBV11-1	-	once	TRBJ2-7	TGTGCCAGCAGCTATGTGACCTACGAGCAGTACTTC	CASSYVTYEQYF
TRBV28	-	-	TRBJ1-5	TGTGCCGTATCTAGGGACGGATGGAGCAATCAGCCCCAGCATTTT	CAVSRDGWSNQPQHF
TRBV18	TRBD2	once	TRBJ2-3	TGTGCCAGCTCACCGGGGACTAGCCGAATTAAACCAGATACGCAGTATTTT	CASSPGTSRIKPDTQYF
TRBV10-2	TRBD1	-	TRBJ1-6	TGCGCCAGCAGTTACATGGGACAGAAGTATAATTCACCCCTCCACTTT	CASSYMGQKYNSPLHF
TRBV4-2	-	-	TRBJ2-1	TGTGCCAGCAGCCAAGATATCCGGGTGTTCTTC	CASSQDIRVFF